This passage covers 8 T cell receptor beta chains from one sample sequenced in a study of shared clonotypes between healthy human individuals. Libraries were prepared by immunoSEQ multiplex PCR; TCRdb keeps only in-frame clonotypes and omits some of them. The sample has approximately 2.1 million clones, just over 90% seen once. Sequenced input: naive CD4+ T cells from PBMCs. Subset meaning: CD45RA+ positively selected. The receptors derive from a man younger than 35 in good health. Some clones in this sample may be carry-over from other donors' samples.

This clone has a single count. The chain couples TRBV5-4 to TRBJ2-5; 8 nucleotides line up with TRBD1. This CDR3 is 16 amino acids long. Looked up from germline, CDR1 is SGHNT and CDR2 is YYREEE (reference sequence). J gave up 4 bases and V 0 bases, and 8 bases lay outside the gene matches. For the CDR3, the DNA is TGTGCCAGCAGCTTGGTGCGGACAGGGACAGGAGAGACCCAGTACTTC. This sequence encodes CASSLVRTGTGETQYF.

The chain joins TRBV4-2 to TRBJ2-2, with TRBD2 identical over 11 bases. V was pared by 6 bases and J by 7 bases, with 13 bases of the junction left unmatched. Germline-derived CDR1 and CDR2 are LGHNA and YNFKEQ. The CDR3 loop spans 17 amino acids. CDR3 DNA: TGTGCCAGCAGTCACAGGCCCGGGACTAGCGGTTACGGGGAGCTGTTTTTT. This gives the protein CASSHRPGTSGYGELFF.

V gene TRBV4-2 combines with J gene TRBJ2-3; no clear D gene. Germline V gene data show CDR1 as LGHNA and CDR2 as YNFKEQ. The CDR3 consists of 13 residues. V shed 5 bases and J shed 1 base, with 7 bases lying between them. The CDR3 loop is CASSARGTDTQYF. Here the CDR3 DNA reads TGTGCCAGCAGCGCTAGGGGCACAGATACGCAGTATTTT.

The chain links TRBV2 to TRBJ2-5; 7 positions match TRBD1. This CDR3 region has 15 residues. After removal of 6 bases from V and 2 bases from J, the junction contained 9 bases not matched to a gene. Germline V gene data show CDR1 as SNHLY and CDR2 as FYNNEI. The CDR3 region has the DNA TGTGCCAGCAGGTTACAGGGGACCCTTCAAGAGACCCAGTACTTC. Translated, it gives CASRLQGTLQETQYF.

The chain links TRBV28 to TRBJ1-5; D unclear. The CDR3 is made up of 13 amino acids. Trimming removed 3 bases at V and 11 bases at J, with 14 bases between. Germline V lookup: CDR1 MDHEN, CDR2 SYDVKM. The CDR3 loop is CASSFGEWVAQHF. CDR3 sequence (DNA): TGTGCCAGCAGTTTCGGGGAGTGGGTGGCCCAGCATTTT.

The V and J genes are TRBV7-8 and TRBJ1-1, with D perhaps matching TRBD1 (5 bases). The CDR3 loop spans 14 amino acids. The germline V gene has CDR1 SGHVS and CDR2 FQNEAQ. V dropped 5 bases and J dropped 3 bases, with 13 bases sitting between them. CDR3 bases: TGTGCCAGCAGCCCCAGTCGGGGGGACACTGAAGCTTTCTTT. It yields the protein CASSPSRGDTEAFF.

V usage is TRBV15 and J usage is TRBJ1-2, with 8 nucleotides matching TRBD1. The V gene's germline CDR1 is LNHNV and CDR2 YYDKDF (reference sequence). The V segment lost 5 bases and the J segment 10 bases; nucleotides outside the gene matches: 15. This CDR3 is built from 15 residues. Here the CDR3 reads CATSSNAAGQGAYTF. CDR3 in DNA: TGTGCCACCAGCTCGAACGCGGCAGGCCAGGGGGCCTACACCTTC. Full variable domain (remainder filled in from reference TRBV15 and TRBJ1-2): DAMVIQNPRYQVTQFGKPVTLSCSQTLNHNVMYWYQQKSSQAPKLLFHYYDKDFNNEADTPDNFQSRRPNTSFCFLDIRSPGLGDTAMYLCATSSNAAGQGAYTFGSGTRLTVV.

The chain links TRBV6-5 to TRBJ2-1; D possibly corresponds to TRBD2 (5 bases). This CDR3 comprises 14 residues. CDR1 and CDR2 (germline): MNHEY, SVGAGI. Trimming removed 6 bases at V and 5 bases at J, with 14 bases between. In DNA, the CDR3 is TGTGCCAGCAGCCCCCCGGGGTCCAACAATGAGCAGTTCTTC. Translated: CASSPPGSNNEQFF.